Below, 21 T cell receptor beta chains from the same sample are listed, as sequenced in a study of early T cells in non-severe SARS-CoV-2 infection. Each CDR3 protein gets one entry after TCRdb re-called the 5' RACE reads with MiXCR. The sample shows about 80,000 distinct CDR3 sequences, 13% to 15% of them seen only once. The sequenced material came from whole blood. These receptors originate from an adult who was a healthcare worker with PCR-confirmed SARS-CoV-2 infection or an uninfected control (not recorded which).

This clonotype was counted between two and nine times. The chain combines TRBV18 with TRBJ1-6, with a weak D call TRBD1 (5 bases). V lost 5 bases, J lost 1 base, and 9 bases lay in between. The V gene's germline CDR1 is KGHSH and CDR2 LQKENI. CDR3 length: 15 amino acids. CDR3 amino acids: CASSIGDSYNSPLHF. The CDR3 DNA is TGTGCCAGCTCAATAGGGGATTCCTATAATTCACCCCTCCACTTT.

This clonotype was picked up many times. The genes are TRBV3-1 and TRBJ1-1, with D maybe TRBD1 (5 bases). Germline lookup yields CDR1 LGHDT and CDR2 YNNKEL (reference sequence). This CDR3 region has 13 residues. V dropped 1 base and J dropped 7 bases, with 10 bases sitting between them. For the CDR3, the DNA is TGTGCCAGCAGCCAAGTACGAGACAGTGAAGCTTTCTTT. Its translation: CASSQVRDSEAFF.

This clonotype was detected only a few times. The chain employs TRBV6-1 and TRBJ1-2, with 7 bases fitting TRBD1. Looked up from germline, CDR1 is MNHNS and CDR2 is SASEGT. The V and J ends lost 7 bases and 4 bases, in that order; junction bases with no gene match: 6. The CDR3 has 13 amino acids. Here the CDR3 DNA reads TGTGCCAGCACAGCAACAGGGGCCTATGGCTACACCTTC. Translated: CASTATGAYGYTF.

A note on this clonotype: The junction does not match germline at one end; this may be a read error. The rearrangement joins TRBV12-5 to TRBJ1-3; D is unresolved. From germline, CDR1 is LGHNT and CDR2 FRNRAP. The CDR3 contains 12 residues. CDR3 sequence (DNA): TGTACTAGTGGTTTGACCCCTAGGACCATATATTTT. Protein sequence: CTSGLTPRTIYF.

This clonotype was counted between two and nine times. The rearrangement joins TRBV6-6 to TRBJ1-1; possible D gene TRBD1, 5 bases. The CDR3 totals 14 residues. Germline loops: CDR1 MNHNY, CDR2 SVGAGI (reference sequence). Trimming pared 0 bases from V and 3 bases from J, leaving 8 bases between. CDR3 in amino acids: CASSYSAGDTEAFF. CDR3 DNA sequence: TGTGCCAGCAGTTACTCCGCGGGGGACACTGAAGCTTTCTTT.

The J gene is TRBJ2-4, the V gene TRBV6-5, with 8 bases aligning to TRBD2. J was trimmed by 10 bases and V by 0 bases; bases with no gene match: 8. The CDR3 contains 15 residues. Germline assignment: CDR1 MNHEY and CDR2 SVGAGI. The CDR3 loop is CASSYSKASGYIQYF. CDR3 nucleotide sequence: TGTGCCAGCAGTTACTCAAAAGCTAGCGGGTATATTCAGTACTTC.

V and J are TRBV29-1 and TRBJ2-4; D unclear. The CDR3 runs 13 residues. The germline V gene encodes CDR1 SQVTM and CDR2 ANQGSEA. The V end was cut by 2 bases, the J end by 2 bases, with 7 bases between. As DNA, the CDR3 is TGCAGCGTTGAATTGTTAACCAAAAACATTCAGTACTTC. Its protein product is CSVELLTKNIQYF.

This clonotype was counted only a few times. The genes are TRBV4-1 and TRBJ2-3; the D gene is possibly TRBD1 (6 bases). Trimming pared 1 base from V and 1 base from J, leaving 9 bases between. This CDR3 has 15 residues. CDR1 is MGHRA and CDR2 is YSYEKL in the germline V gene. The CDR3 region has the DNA TGCGCCAGCAGCCAAGCCCCAGGGGGCACAGATACGCAGTATTTT. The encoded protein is CASSQAPGGTDTQYF.

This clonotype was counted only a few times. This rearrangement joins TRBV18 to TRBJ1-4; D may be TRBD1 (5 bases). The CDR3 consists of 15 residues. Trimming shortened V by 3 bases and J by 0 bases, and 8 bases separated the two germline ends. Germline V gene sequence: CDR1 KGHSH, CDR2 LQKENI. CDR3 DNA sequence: TGTGCCAGCTCACCCCAGGGACCAACTAATGAAAAACTGTTTTTT. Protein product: CASSPQGPTNEKLFF. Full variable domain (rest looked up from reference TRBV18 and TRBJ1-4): NAGVMQNPRHLVRRRGQEARLRCSPMKGHSHVYWYRQLPEEGLKFMVYLQKENIIDESGMPKERFSAEFPKEGPSILRIQQVVRGDSAAYFCASSPQGPTNEKLFFGSGTQLSVL.

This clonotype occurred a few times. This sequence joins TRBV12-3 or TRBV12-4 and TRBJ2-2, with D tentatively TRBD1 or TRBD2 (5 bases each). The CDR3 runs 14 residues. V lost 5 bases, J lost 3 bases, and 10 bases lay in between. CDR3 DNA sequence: TGTGCCAGCAGTAGAGGGGCTGACACCGGGGAGCTGTTTTTT. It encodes CASSRGADTGELFF.

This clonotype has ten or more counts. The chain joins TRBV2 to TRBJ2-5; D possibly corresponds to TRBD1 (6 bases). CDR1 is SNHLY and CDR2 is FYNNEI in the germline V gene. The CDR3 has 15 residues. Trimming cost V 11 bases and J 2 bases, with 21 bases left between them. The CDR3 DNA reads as TGTGCCGGGGACACTGGGGACGGAGGACAAGAGACCCAGTACTTC. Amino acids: CAGDTGDGGQETQYF.

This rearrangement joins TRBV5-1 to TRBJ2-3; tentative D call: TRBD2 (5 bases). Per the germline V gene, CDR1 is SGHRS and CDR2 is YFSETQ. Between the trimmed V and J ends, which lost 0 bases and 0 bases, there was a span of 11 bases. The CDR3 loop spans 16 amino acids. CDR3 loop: CASSLGGATSTDTQYF. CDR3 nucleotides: TGCGCCAGCAGCTTGGGGGGAGCAACGAGCACAGATACGCAGTATTTT.

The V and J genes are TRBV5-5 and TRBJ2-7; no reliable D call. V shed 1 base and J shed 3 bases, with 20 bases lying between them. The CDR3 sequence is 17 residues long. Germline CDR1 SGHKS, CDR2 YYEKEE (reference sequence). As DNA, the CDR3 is TGTGCCAGCAGCTTGTCTTCGGGCCTCGCGAATATCTACGAGCAGTACTTC. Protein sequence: CASSLSSGLANIYEQYF.

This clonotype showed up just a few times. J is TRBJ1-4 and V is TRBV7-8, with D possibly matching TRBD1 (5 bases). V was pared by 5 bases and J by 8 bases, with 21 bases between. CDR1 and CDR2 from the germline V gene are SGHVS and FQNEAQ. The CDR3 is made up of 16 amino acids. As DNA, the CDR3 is TGTGCCAGCAGCCCCCCCACGGGGGATCCGGGGGAAAAACTGTTTTTT. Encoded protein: CASSPPTGDPGEKLFF.

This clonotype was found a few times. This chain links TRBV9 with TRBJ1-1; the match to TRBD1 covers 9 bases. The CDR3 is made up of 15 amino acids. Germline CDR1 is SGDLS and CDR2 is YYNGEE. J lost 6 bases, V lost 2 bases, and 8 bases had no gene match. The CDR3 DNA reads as TGTGCCAGCAGCGTTACAGGGGGCGTTCTCTCTGAAGCTTTCTTT. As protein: CASSVTGGVLSEAFF.

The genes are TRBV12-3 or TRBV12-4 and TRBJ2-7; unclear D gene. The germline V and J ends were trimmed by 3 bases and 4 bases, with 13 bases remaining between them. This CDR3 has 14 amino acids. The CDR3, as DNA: TGTGCCAGCAGTTTGACTGGGAATAGATACGAGCAGTACTTC. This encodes CASSLTGNRYEQYF.

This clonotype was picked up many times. CDR3 DNA: TGTGCCAGCAGTTGGGGGGACGGCGACTCTGGAAACACCATATATTTT. This codes for CASSWGDGDSGNTIYF. This rearrangement joins TRBV7-9 to TRBJ1-3; maybe TRBD1 (5 bases). There are 16 residues in the CDR3. CDR1 is SEHNR, CDR2 FQNEAQ, per germline (reference sequence). The V gene lost 6 bases and the J gene lost 0 bases, with 15 bases spanning the gap. Full variable domain (missing parts from reference TRBV7-9 and TRBJ1-3): DTGVSQNPRHKITKRGQNVTFRCDPISEHNRLYWYRQTLGQGPEFLTYFQNEAQLEKSRLLSDRFSAERPKGSFSTLEIQRTEQGDSAMYLCASSWGDGDSGNTIYFGEGSWLTVV.

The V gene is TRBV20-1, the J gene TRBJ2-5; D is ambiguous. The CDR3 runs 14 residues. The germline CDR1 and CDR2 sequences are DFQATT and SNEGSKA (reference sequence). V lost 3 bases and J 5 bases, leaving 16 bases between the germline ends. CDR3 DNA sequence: TGCAGTGCTAGTGTCCCGGGCCGTAGGGAGACCCAGTACTTC. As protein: CSASVPGRRETQYF.

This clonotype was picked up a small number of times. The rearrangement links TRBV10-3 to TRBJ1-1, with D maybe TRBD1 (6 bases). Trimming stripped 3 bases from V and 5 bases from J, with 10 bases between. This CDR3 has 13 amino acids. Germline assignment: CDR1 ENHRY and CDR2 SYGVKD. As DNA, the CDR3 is TGTGCCATCAGTGAAGGGAGGGGGACTGAAGCTTTCTTT. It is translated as CAISEGRGTEAFF.

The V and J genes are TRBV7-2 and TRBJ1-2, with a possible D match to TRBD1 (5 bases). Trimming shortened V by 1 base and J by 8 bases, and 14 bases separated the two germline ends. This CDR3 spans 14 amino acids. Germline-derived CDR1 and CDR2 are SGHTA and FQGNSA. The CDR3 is CASSLDGGYGGYTF. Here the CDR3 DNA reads TGTGCCAGCAGCTTAGACGGGGGATACGGAGGCTACACCTTC.

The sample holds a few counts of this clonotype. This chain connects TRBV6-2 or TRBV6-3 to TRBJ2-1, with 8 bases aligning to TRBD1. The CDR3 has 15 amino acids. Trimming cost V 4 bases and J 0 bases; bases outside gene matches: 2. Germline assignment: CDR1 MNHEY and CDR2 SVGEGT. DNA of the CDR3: TGTGCCAGCAGTTGGGACAGGAGCTCCTACAATGAGCAGTTCTTC. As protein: CASSWDRSSYNEQFF.